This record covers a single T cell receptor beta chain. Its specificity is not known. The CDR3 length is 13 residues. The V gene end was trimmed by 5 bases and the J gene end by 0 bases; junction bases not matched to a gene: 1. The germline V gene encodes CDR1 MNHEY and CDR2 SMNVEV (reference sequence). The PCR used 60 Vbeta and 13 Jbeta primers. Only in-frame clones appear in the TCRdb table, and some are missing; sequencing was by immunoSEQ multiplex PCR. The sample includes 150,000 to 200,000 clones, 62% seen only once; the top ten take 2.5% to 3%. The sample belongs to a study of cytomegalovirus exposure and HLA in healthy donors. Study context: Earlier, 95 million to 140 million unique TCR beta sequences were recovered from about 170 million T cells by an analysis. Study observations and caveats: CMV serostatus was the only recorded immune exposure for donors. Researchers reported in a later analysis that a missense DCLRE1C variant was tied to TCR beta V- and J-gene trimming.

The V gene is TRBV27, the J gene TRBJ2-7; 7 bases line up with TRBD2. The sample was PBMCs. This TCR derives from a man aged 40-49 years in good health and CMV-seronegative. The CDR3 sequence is CASSGGSSYEQYF. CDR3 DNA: TGTGCCAGCAGTGGCGGGAGCTCCTACGAGCAGTACTTC.